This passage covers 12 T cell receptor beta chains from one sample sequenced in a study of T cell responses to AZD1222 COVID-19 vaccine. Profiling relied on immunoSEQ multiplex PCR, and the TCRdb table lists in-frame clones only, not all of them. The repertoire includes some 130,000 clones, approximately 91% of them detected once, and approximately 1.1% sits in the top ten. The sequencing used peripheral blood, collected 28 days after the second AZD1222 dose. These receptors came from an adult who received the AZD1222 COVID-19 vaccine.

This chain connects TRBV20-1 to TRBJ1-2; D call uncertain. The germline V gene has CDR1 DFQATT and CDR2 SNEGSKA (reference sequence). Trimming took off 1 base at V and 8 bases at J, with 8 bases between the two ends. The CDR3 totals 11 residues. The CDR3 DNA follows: TGCAGTGCTAGAGTAACGATAGGCTACACCTTC. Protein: CSARVTIGYTF.

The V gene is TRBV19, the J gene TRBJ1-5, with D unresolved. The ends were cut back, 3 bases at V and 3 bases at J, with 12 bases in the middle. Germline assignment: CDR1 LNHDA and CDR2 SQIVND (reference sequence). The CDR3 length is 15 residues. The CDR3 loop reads CASSILWGSNQPQHF. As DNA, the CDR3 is TGTGCCAGTAGTATCCTATGGGGATCCAATCAGCCCCAGCATTTT.

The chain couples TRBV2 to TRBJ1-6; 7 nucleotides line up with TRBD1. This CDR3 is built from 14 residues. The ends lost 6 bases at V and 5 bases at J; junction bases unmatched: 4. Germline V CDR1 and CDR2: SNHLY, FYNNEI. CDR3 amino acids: CASRRGQDNSPLHF. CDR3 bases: TGTGCCAGCAGGAGGGGGCAGGATAATTCACCCCTCCACTTT.

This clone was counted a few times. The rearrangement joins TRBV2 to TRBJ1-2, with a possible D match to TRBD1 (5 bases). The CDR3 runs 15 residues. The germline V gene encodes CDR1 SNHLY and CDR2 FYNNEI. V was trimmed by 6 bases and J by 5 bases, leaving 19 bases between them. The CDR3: CASSAHSDSPYGYTF. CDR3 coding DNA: TGTGCCAGCAGCGCCCACTCCGACAGTCCTTATGGCTACACCTTC.

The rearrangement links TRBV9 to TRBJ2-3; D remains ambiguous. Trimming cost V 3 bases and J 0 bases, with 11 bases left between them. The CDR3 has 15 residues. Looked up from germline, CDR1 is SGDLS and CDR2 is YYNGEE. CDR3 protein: CASSAHQESTDTQYF. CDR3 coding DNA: TGTGCCAGCAGCGCGCATCAGGAGAGCACAGATACGCAGTATTTT.

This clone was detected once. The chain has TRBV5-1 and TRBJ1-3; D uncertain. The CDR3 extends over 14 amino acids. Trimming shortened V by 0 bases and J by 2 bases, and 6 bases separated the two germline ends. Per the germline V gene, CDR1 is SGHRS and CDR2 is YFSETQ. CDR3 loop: CASSLEGTGNTIYF. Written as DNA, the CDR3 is TGCGCCAGCAGCTTGGAGGGAACTGGAAACACCATATATTTT.

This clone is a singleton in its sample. The CDR3 reads CSVDRGRRNEQYF. CDR3 DNA: TGCAGCGTTGACAGGGGGCGACGGAACGAGCAGTACTTC. V usage is TRBV29-1 and J usage is TRBJ2-7; 8 nucleotides agree with TRBD1. CDR3 length equals 13 residues. The V gene end was trimmed by 3 bases and the J gene end by 5 bases; junction bases not matched to a gene: 6. Germline CDR1 reads SQVTM; CDR2 reads ANQGSEA.

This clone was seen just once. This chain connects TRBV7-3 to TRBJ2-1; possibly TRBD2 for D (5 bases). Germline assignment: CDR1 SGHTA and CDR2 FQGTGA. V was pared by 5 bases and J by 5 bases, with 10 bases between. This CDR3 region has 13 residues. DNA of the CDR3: TGTGCCAGCAGCACGGGGATCAACAATGAGCAGTTCTTC. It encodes CASSTGINNEQFF.

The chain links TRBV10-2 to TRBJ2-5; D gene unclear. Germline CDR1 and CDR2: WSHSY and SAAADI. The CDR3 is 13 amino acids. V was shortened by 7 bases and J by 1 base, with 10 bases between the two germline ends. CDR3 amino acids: CASKSGVQETQYF. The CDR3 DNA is TGCGCCAGCAAGAGTGGGGTCCAAGAGACCCAGTACTTC.

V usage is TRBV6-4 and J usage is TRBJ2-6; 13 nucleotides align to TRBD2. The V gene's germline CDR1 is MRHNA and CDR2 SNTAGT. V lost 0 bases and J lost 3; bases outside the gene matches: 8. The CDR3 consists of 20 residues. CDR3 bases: TGTGCCAGCAGTGACTCTAAACTAGCGGGAGGGCCGGTTGGGGCCAACGTCCTGACTTTC. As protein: CASSDSKLAGGPVGANVLTF.

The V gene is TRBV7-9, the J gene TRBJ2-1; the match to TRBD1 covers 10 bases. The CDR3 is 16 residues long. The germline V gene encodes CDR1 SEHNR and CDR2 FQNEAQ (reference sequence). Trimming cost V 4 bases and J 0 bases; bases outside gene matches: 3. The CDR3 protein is CASSSRTGGSYNEQFF. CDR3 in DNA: TGTGCCAGCAGCTCTAGGACAGGGGGCTCCTACAATGAGCAGTTCTTC.

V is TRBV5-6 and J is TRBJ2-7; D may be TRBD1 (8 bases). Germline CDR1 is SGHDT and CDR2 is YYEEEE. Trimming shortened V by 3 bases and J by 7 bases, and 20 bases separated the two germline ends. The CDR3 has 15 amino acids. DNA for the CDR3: TGTGCCAGCAGCTGGATGATTACAGGGGGAGGGGAGCAGTACTTC. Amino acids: CASSWMITGGGEQYF.